The 10 T cell receptor beta chains reported below all come from one sample, sequenced in a study of identical twins. TCRdb passed the 5' RACE reads through MiXCR, listing each CDR3 protein once. The repertoire has 400,000 to 550,000 distinct CDR3 sequences, 14% of them found once; the top ten carry approximately 1%. These data are also associated with another study on yellow fever vaccine responses in identical twins.

Sequencing used CD4+ T cells sorted from blood. These receptors all come from a woman under 30 in good health.

The V gene is TRBV19, the J gene TRBJ2-3; 8 bases are a match to TRBD2. The V gene end was trimmed by 8 bases and the J gene end by 3 bases; junction bases not matched to a gene: 7. This CDR3 comprises 14 residues. Germline V gene data show CDR1 as LNHDA and CDR2 as SQIVND (reference sequence). CDR3 sequence: CASAPVAGTDTQYF. The CDR3 DNA reads TGTGCCAGTGCTCCCGTAGCGGGAACAGATACGCAGTATTTT. Full variable domain (remainder filled in from reference TRBV19 and TRBJ2-3): DGGITQSPKYLFRKEGQNVTLSCEQNLNHDAMYWYRQDPGQGLRLIYYSQIVNDFQKGDIAEGYSVSREKKESFPLTVTSAQKNPTAFYLCASAPVAGTDTQYFGPGTRLTVL.

The chain combines TRBV28 with TRBJ2-7, with D maybe TRBD1 (6 bases). The CDR3 runs 14 residues. The V and J ends lost 5 bases and 3 bases respectively, with 14 bases between them. Looked up from germline, CDR1 is MDHEN and CDR2 is SYDVKM. CDR3 nucleotides: TGTGCCAGCAGTACTGGGGACACCAACTACGAGCAGTACTTC. This gives the protein CASSTGDTNYEQYF. The variable domain in full, with the rest retrieved from reference TRBV28 and TRBJ2-7, is DVKVTQSSRYLVKRTGEKVFLECVQDMDHENMFWYRQDPGLGLRLIYFSYDVKMKEKGDIPEGYSVSREKKERFSLILESASTNQTSMYLCASSTGDTNYEQYFGPGTRLTVT.

This clonotype was seen ten or more times. The chain recombines TRBV20-1 with TRBJ2-1, with 10 bases lining up with TRBD2. The length of the CDR3 is 14 residues. Germline V gene data show CDR1 as DFQATT and CDR2 as SNEGSKA (reference sequence). J gave up 10 bases and V 1 base, and 7 bases lay outside the gene matches. The CDR3 spells CSARVAGGPQEQFF. CDR3 nucleotide sequence: TGCAGTGCTAGAGTAGCGGGAGGCCCCCAGGAGCAGTTCTTC.

This sequence joins TRBV20-1 and TRBJ2-3, with TRBD2 identical over 11 bases. The CDR3 has 14 residues. Germline V gene data show CDR1 as DFQATT and CDR2 as SNEGSKA (reference sequence). The junction had 6 bases not matched to a gene; V was cut back by 5 bases and J by 5 bases. The CDR3 DNA is TGCAGTGCTCTAGCGGGAGGAGGGAGAGATACGCAGTATTTT. This codes for CSALAGGGRDTQYF.

This chain's CDR3 is CASSLVLAGTHYEQYF. The CDR3 nucleotides read TGTGCCAGCAGCTTAGTCCTAGCGGGAACTCACTACGAGCAGTACTTC. The chain uses TRBV5-6 and TRBJ2-7, with 9 bases identical to TRBD2. After removal of 2 bases from V and 3 bases from J, the junction contained 9 bases not matched to a gene. The CDR3 sequence is 16 residues long. CDR1 is SGHDT and CDR2 is YYEEEE in the germline V gene.

The sample holds a few counts of this clonotype. The chain has TRBV28 and TRBJ2-7, with a weak D call TRBD2 (6 bases). Germline CDR1 reads MDHEN; CDR2 reads SYDVKM. The CDR3 is made up of 13 amino acids. The ends were cut back, 4 bases at V and 5 bases at J, with 12 bases in the middle. CDR3 sequence: CASSSGGMHEQYF. In DNA form, the CDR3 reads TGTGCCAGCAGTTCCGGCGGGATGCACGAGCAGTACTTC.

This clonotype was seen a few times. This chain links TRBV29-1 with TRBJ2-5; tentative D call: TRBD2 (6 bases). Trimming removed 4 bases at V and 5 bases at J, with 11 bases between. The CDR3 loop spans 12 amino acids. Germline-derived CDR1 and CDR2 are SQVTM and ANQGSEA. The CDR3 sequence is CSVVGGEETQYF. Here the CDR3 DNA reads TGCAGCGTTGTGGGCGGGGAGGAGACCCAGTACTTC.

The rearrangement joins TRBV7-2 to TRBJ1-2; 9 nucleotides line up with TRBD1. Looked up from germline, CDR1 is SGHTA and CDR2 is FQGNSA. The V segment lost 1 base and the J segment 8 bases; nucleotides outside the gene matches: 5. CDR3 size: 14 residues. The CDR3 DNA sequence: TGTGCCAGCAGCTTAGGGGACAGGGAGAGGGGCTACACCTTC. Amino acids: CASSLGDRERGYTF. The full variable domain, with the rest looked up from reference TRBV7-2 and TRBJ1-2, is GAGVSQSPSNKVTEKGKDVELRCDPISGHTALYWYRQSLGQGLEFLIYFQGNSAPDKSGLPSDRFSAERTGGSVSTLTIQRTQQEDSAVYLCASSLGDRERGYTFGSGTRLTVV.

This clonotype was seen ten or more times. The J gene is TRBJ2-7, the V gene TRBV29-1; no reliable D call. Deletions cut 6 bases from V and 0 bases from J, with 12 bases between. From germline, CDR1 is SQVTM and CDR2 ANQGSEA. This CDR3 is built from 13 residues. The CDR3 sequence: CSVAIGSSYEQYF. In nucleotides, the CDR3 is TGCAGCGTCGCGATAGGTTCCTCCTACGAGCAGTACTTC.

The J gene is TRBJ2-3, the V gene TRBV7-3; no clear D gene. The CDR3 loop spans 13 amino acids. Trimming stripped 3 bases from V and 2 bases from J, with 6 bases between. Germline V gives CDR1 SGHTA, CDR2 FQGTGA. The CDR3 here is CASSFEPTDTQYF. CDR3 bases: TGTGCCAGCAGCTTCGAACCCACAGATACGCAGTATTTT.